A single sample gave rise to the 21 T cell receptor beta chains below, sequenced in a study of CD8+CD57+ T cells in acquired aplastic anemia. TCR beta VDJ and CDR3 profiles were obtained from a genomic DNA template. TCRdb analysed the reads with MiXCR anew, one entry per CDR3 protein. The sample carries about 210,000 distinct CDR3 sequences, approximately 35% recorded once. Sequencing was done on a sample of sorted CD4+, CD8+, or CD8+CD57+ T cells (not recorded which) from PBMCs. The receptors stem from a human donor in good health, serving as a control.

In this sample, this clonotype turned up many times. The chain has TRBV29-1 and TRBJ1-4; possible D gene TRBD1, 6 bases. Germline V gives CDR1 SQVTM, CDR2 ANQGSEA. V lost 6 bases to trimming and J lost 6 bases, with 11 bases between them. This CDR3 contains 12 residues. For the CDR3, the DNA is TGCAGCGTCCGACAGGTGGATGAAAAACTGTTTTTT. It translates to CSVRQVDEKLFF.

This sequence joins TRBV19 and TRBJ2-7; 11 nucleotides align to TRBD2. The CDR3 consists of 14 residues. The ends lost 6 bases at V and 5 bases at J; junction bases unmatched: 6. Germline V gene data show CDR1 as LNHDA and CDR2 as SQIVND (reference sequence). The chain's CDR3 is CASRWTSGHHEQYF. CDR3 nucleotides: TGTGCCAGTAGATGGACTAGCGGGCACCACGAGCAGTACTTC. The full variable domain, with the rest looked up from reference TRBV19 and TRBJ2-7, is DGGITQSPKYLFRKEGQNVTLSCEQNLNHDAMYWYRQDPGQGLRLIYYSQIVNDFQKGDIAEGYSVSREKKESFPLTVTSAQKNPTAFYLCASRWTSGHHEQYFGPGTRLTVT.

V gene TRBV12-3 or TRBV12-4 combines with J gene TRBJ2-7; 9 bases are a match to TRBD2. The end of the DNA is better explained by TRBJ2-5, so the J call may be wrong. There are 17 residues in the CDR3. CDR3 sequence reads: CASSLGGGLAGQETQYF. The DNA for the CDR3 is TGTGCCAGCAGTTTAGGAGGGGGGCTAGCGGGACAAGAGACCCAGTACTTC.

This clonotype was recorded at least ten times. This chain uses TRBV7-8 with TRBJ1-2; TRBD1 matches at 7 bases. CDR3 length equals 15 residues. The germline V gene encodes CDR1 SGHVS and CDR2 FQNEAQ. The junction had 9 bases not matched to a gene; V was cut back by 5 bases and J by 3 bases. The CDR3: CASSISDRADYGYTF. CDR3 sequence (DNA): TGTGCCAGCAGCATAAGCGACAGGGCGGACTATGGCTACACCTTC.

Notes on this clonotype: One base away lies a much larger clone, so this may be a sequencing read error. The rearrangement uses TRBV2 and TRBJ1-2; D is perhaps TRBD1 (6 bases). The CDR3 contains 15 residues. V gave up 7 bases and J gave up 5 bases, with 20 bases separating them. From germline, CDR1 is SNHLY and CDR2 FYNNEI. Written as DNA, the CDR3 is TGTGCCAGCAACTTAGGCGACAGGATTGAGTATGGCTACACCTTC. Translation gives CASNLGDRIEYGYTF.

This clonotype was seen many times. The V gene is TRBV15, the J gene TRBJ1-5; tentative D call: TRBD1 (6 bases). This CDR3 comprises 15 residues. Trimming took 3 bases from V and 6 from J, leaving 15 bases between them. CDR1 is LNHNV and CDR2 is YYDKDF in the germline V gene (reference sequence). The DNA of the CDR3 is TGTGCCACCAGCAGTGAAGGGGGGTCTTTTCAGCCCCAGCATTTT. Translating gives CATSSEGGSFQPQHF.

In this sample, this clonotype turned up many times. J is TRBJ1-2 and V is TRBV19, with 8 bases fitting TRBD1. CDR1 and CDR2 from the germline V gene are LNHDA and SQIVND (reference sequence). CDR3 length equals 13 residues. Trimming took 10 bases from V and 4 from J; bases not matched to a gene: 8. CDR3 amino acids: CATATGEGYGYTF. CDR3 coding DNA: TGTGCCACCGCGACAGGGGAGGGCTATGGCTACACCTTC.

This clonotype was counted only a few times. V gene TRBV3-1 combines with J gene TRBJ1-2; D is undetermined. Between the trimmed V and J ends, which lost 6 bases and 8 bases, there was a span of 28 bases. Looked up from germline, CDR1 is LGHDT and CDR2 is YNNKEL (reference sequence). The CDR3 spans 17 residues. The CDR3 nucleotides read TGTGCCAGCAGTCCCGACGGCGGGGAGCGGGCAGTGAAAGGCTACACCTTC. Translation gives CASSPDGGERAVKGYTF.

In its sample, this clonotype was seen many times. The V call is TRBV19, the J call TRBJ2-2, with 10 bases fitting TRBD2. CDR3 length: 15 amino acids. CDR1 LNHDA and CDR2 SQIVND come from the germline V gene (reference sequence). V dropped 10 bases and J dropped 5; count of bases not matched to a gene: 10. The CDR3 loop is CATQSGRVFTGELFF. The CDR3 DNA is TGTGCCACCCAAAGCGGGAGGGTGTTTACCGGGGAGCTGTTTTTT.

This clonotype was seen only a few times. This chain links TRBV6-1 with TRBJ1-2, with 9 bases that match TRBD1. The CDR3 loop spans 18 amino acids. V lost 6 bases, J lost 6 bases, and 20 bases stayed unmatched. CDR1 and CDR2 from the germline V gene are MNHNS and SASEGT. CDR3 nucleotide sequence: TGTGCCAGCAGAGCCGGGACAGGGTTCCTATCTGTTGGGAATGGCTACACCTTC. This sequence encodes CASRAGTGFLSVGNGYTF.

The chain recombines TRBV19 with TRBJ1-1; no clear D gene. In germline, CDR1 is LNHDA, CDR2 SQIVND (reference sequence). V was cut by 4 bases and J by 5 bases, with 17 bases left in between. This CDR3 contains 15 residues. This CDR3 reads CASSTRAGVVTEAFF. The CDR3 DNA is TGTGCCAGTAGTACACGAGCCGGGGTAGTGACTGAAGCTTTCTTT.

This clonotype was found a few times. The junction shows a germline mismatch at one end, possibly a read error. The chain links TRBV9 to TRBJ2-7; D is unclear. Germline assignment: CDR1 SGDLS and CDR2 YYNGEE. The CDR3 runs 12 residues. CDR3 nucleotides: TGTGCCAGCAGCGTAGAGGTAGGAGAGCGGTACTTC. Translation: CASSVEVGERYF.

The chain recombines TRBV24-1 with TRBJ2-7, with 11 bases that match TRBD2. CDR1 and CDR2 from the germline V gene are KGHDR and SFDVKD. The V gene end was trimmed by 4 bases and the J gene end by 1 base; junction bases not matched to a gene: 5. The length of the CDR3 is 16 residues. CDR3 DNA: TGTGCCACCAGTGAGGGACTAGCGGATAGATCCTACGAGCAGTACTTC. Residues: CATSEGLADRSYEQYF.

This clonotype was seen a few times. The DNA of the CDR3 is TGCGCCAGCAGCCAAGTTGGGGCGGGCCAAGAGACCCAGTACTTC. Translation gives CASSQVGAGQETQYF. The rearrangement uses TRBV4-1 and TRBJ2-5; perhaps D is TRBD1 or TRBD2 (5 bases each). Per germline, CDR1 MGHRA and CDR2 YSYEKL. Deletions cut 1 base from V and 1 base from J, with 10 bases between. The CDR3 loop spans 15 amino acids.

This clonotype was seen only a few times. The chain recombines TRBV4-1 with TRBJ1-5, with 10 nucleotides matching TRBD1. Trimming at V came to 4 bases and at J to 0 bases, leaving 9 bases not matched to a gene. The germline V gene encodes CDR1 MGHRA and CDR2 YSYEKL. The CDR3 contains 18 residues. The CDR3 loop reads CASSRHGTGVNSNQPQHF. The CDR3 coding sequence is TGCGCCAGCAGCCGACACGGGACAGGGGTGAATAGCAATCAGCCCCAGCATTTT.

This clonotype was seen at least ten times. The chain combines TRBV7-8 with TRBJ2-2, with D perhaps TRBD1 (6 bases). Germline lookup yields CDR1 SGHVS and CDR2 FQNEAQ. Trimming cost V 11 bases and J 1 base, with 8 bases left between them. The length of the CDR3 is 12 residues. CDR3 in amino acids: CALRGNTGELFF. The CDR3 DNA reads as TGTGCCCTCAGGGGGAACACCGGGGAGCTGTTTTTT.

This clonotype was picked up many times. This chain uses TRBV6-5 with TRBJ2-7, with D perhaps matching TRBD1 (6 bases). Germline V gives CDR1 MNHEY, CDR2 SVGAGI. With 2 bases removed from V and 1 base from J, the gap between germline ends came to 12 bases. CDR3 length: 15 residues. This chain's CDR3 is CASSYTGTTSYEQYF. The DNA of the CDR3 is TGTGCCAGCAGTTACACAGGGACAACTTCCTACGAGCAGTACTTC.

This clonotype was seen repeatedly, ten times or more. The chain recombines TRBV6-5 with TRBJ1-5; D unclear. From germline, CDR1 is MNHEY and CDR2 SVGAGI. The CDR3 consists of 13 residues. V was cut by 4 bases and J by 7 bases, with 11 bases left in between. The CDR3 spells CASSSEIRQPQHF. The DNA for the CDR3 is TGTGCCAGCAGTTCGGAGATCAGACAGCCCCAGCATTTT.

The V and J genes are TRBV9 and TRBJ2-7, with D maybe TRBD2 (6 bases). V was trimmed by 0 bases and J by 2 bases, leaving 12 bases between them. The CDR3 is 15 residues long. The germline CDR1 and CDR2 sequences are SGDLS and YYNGEE. The CDR3 DNA follows: TGTGCCAGCAGCGTAGGAGGAGGGGCCACCTACGAGCAGTACTTC. It is translated as CASSVGGGATYEQYF.

CDR3 region: CATARISGPQFF. The CDR3 DNA follows: TGTGCCACAGCTCGTATAAGCGGACCTCAGTTCTTC. This chain connects TRBV5-4 to TRBJ2-1, with TRBD2 as a possible D gene (5 bases). This CDR3 contains 12 residues. The germline V gene has CDR1 SGHNT and CDR2 YYREEE (reference sequence). Trimming removed 9 bases from V and 13 bases from J, with 20 bases in between.

As for this clonotype: This may stem from a read error, because a much larger clone lies one nucleotide away. J is TRBJ1-1 and V is TRBV5-1; tentative D call: TRBD1 (6 bases). This CDR3 is 12 amino acids long. Per the germline V gene, CDR1 is SGHRS and CDR2 is YFSETQ. The CDR3, as DNA: TGCGCCGGCAGCTTGTCCGGGGGCCAAGCTTTCTTT. Protein sequence: CAGSLSGGQAFF.